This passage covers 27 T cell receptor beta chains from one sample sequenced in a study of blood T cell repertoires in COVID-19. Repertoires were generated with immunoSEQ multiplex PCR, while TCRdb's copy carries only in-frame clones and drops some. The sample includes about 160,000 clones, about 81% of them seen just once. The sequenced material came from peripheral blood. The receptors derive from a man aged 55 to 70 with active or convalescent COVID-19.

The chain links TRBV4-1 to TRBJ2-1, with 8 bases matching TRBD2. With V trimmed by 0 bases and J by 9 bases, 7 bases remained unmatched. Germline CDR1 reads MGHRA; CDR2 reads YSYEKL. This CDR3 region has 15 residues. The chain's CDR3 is CASSQESRAGVEQFF. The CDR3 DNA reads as TGCGCCAGCAGCCAAGAATCTCGAGCGGGAGTTGAGCAGTTCTTC.

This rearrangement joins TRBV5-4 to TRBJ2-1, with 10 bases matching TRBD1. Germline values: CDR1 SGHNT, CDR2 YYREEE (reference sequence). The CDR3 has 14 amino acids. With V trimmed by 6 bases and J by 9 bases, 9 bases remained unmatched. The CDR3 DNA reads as TGTGCCAGCAACCCGGGACAGGGGAGTTCTGAGCAGTTCTTC. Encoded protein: CASNPGQGSSEQFF.

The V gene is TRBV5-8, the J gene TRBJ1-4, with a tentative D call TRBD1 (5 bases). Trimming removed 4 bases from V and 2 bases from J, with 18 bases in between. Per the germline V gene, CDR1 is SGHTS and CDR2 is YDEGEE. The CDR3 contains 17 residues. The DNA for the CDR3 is TGTGCCAGCAGCCCCCGTAGACAGATGCTTACTAATGAAAAACTGTTTTTT. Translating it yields CASSPRRQMLTNEKLFF.

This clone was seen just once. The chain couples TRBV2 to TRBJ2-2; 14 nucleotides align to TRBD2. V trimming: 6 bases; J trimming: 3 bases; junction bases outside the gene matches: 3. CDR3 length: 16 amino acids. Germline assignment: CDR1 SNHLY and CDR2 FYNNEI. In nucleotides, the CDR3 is TGTGCCAGCAGGACTAGCGGGAGGGTCGACACCGGGGAGCTGTTTTTT. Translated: CASRTSGRVDTGELFF.

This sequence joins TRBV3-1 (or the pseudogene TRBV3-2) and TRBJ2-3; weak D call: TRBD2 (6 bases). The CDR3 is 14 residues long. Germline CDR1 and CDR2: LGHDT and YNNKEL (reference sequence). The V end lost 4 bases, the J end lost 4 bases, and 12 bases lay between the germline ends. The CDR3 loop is CASSLETRPDTQYF. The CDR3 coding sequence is TGTGCCAGCAGCCTCGAGACTAGGCCAGATACGCAGTATTTT.

The chain's CDR3 is CASSLERTNTGELFF. The CDR3 DNA is TGCGCCAGCAGCTTGGAGAGAACGAACACCGGGGAGCTGTTTTTT. This chain uses TRBV5-1 with TRBJ2-2; D not certain. The CDR3 contains 15 residues. Germline V gene sequence: CDR1 SGHRS, CDR2 YFSETQ. Trimming took 0 bases from V and 0 from J, leaving 6 bases between them.

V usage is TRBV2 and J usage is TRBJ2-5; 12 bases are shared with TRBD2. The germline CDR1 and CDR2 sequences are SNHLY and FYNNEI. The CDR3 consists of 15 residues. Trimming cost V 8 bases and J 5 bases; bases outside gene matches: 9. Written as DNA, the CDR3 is TGTGCCAGCGGTACGGCTAGCGGGGGGGTGGAGACCCAGTACTTC. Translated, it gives CASGTASGGVETQYF.

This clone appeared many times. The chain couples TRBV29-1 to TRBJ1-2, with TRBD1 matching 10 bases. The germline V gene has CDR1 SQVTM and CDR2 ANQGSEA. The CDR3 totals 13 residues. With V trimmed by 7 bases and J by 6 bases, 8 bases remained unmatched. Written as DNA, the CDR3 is TGCAGCGCCCGGACAGGGGGTGTCGATGGCTACACCTTC. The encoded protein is CSARTGGVDGYTF.

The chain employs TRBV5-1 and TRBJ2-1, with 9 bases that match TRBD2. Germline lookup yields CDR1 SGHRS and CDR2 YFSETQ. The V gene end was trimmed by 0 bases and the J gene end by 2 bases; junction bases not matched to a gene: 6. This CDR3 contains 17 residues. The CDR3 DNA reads TGCGCCAGCAGCTTGGTGGGTAGCGGGAGTACCTACAATGAGCAGTTCTTC. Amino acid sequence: CASSLVGSGSTYNEQFF.

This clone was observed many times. The CDR3 sequence is CASSQDGSDRSNSPLHF. CDR3 sequence (DNA): TGCGCCAGCAGCCAAGACGGTTCTGACAGATCTAATTCACCCCTCCACTTT. The chain uses TRBV4-1 and TRBJ1-6; D is perhaps TRBD1 (5 bases). This CDR3 is 17 amino acids long. V was pared by 0 bases and J by 6 bases, with 15 bases between. CDR1 and CDR2 (germline): MGHRA, YSYEKL.

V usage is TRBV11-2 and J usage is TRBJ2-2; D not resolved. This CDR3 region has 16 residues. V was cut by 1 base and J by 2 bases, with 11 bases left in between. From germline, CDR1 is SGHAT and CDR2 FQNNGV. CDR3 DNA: TGTGCCAGCAGCTTAGTTCCTGCAGGCAACACCGGGGAGCTGTTTTTT. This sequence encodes CASSLVPAGNTGELFF.

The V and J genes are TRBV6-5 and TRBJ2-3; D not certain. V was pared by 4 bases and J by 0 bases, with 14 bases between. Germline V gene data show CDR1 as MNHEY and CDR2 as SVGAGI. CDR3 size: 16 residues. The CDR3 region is CASSSSGSRSTDTQYF. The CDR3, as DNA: TGTGCCAGCAGTTCTTCCGGTTCCAGGAGCACAGATACGCAGTATTTT.

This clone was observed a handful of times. The CDR3 sequence is CATSRDRRTGQANEKLFF. CDR3 bases: TGTGCCACCAGCAGAGATAGGCGTACGGGACAGGCTAATGAAAAACTGTTTTTT. The chain is built from TRBV15 and TRBJ1-4; 8 bases fit TRBD1. The CDR3 is made up of 18 amino acids. Germline CDR1 is LNHNV and CDR2 is YYDKDF (reference sequence). V was clipped by 0 bases and J by 3 bases; unmatched bases: 9.

The CDR3 region is CSASATLYNEQFF. The CDR3 DNA follows: TGCAGTGCTAGTGCTACCCTCTACAATGAGCAGTTCTTC. This chain uses TRBV20-1 with TRBJ2-1; D is ambiguous. V lost 3 bases and J lost 3, with 9 bases in between. Germline loops: CDR1 DFQATT, CDR2 SNEGSKA (reference sequence). The CDR3 is made up of 13 amino acids.

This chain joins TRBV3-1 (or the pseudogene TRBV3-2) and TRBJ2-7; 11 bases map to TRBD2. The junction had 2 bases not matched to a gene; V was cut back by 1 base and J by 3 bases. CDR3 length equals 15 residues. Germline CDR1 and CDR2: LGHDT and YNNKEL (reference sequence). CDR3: CASSQVTSGDYEQYF. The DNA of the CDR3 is TGTGCCAGCAGCCAAGTGACTAGCGGGGACTACGAGCAGTACTTC.

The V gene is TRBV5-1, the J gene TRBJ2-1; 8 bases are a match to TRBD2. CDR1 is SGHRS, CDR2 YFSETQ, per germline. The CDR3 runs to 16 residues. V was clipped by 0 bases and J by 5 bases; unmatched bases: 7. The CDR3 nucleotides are TGCGCCAGCAGCTTGGCCGGGAATAGCGGGAACAATGAGCAGTTCTTC. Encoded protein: CASSLAGNSGNNEQFF.

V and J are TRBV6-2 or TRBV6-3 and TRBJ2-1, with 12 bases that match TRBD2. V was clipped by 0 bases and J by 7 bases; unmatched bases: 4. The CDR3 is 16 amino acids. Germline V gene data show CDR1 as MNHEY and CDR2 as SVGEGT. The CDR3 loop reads CASSYSSSGRANEQFF. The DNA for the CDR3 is TGTGCCAGCAGTTACTCTTCTAGCGGGAGGGCTAATGAGCAGTTCTTC.

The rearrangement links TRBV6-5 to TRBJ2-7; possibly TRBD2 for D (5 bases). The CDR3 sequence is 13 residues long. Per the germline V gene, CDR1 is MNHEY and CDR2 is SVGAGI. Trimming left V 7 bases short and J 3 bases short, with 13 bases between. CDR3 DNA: TGTGCCAGCACCCCGGGGTCCGGCTACGAGCAGTACTTC. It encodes CASTPGSGYEQYF.

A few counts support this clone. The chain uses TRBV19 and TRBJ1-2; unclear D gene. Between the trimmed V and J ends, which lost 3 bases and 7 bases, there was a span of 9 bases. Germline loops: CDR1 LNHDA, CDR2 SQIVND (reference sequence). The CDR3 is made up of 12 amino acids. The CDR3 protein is CASSIPPGGYTF. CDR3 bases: TGTGCCAGTAGTATTCCCCCCGGTGGCTACACCTTC.

CDR3 sequence (DNA): TGTGCCAGCCGGGAACCGGTCGCCGGGGAGCTGTTTTTT. Translation: CASREPVAGELFF. The J gene is TRBJ2-2, the V gene TRBV6-6; TRBD2 is a possible D gene (5 bases). CDR3 length equals 13 residues. Germline V gene data show CDR1 as MNHNY and CDR2 as SVGAGI (reference sequence). Trimming removed 8 bases from V and 6 bases from J, with 13 bases in between.

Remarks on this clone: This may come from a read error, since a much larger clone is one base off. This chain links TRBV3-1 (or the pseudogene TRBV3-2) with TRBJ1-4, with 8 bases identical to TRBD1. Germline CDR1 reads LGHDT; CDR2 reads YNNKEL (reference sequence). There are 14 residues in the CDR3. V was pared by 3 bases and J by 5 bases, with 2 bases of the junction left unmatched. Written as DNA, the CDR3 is TGTGCCAGCAGCCACGGACAGGGAAATGAAAAACTGTTTTTT. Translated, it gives CASSHGQGNEKLFF.

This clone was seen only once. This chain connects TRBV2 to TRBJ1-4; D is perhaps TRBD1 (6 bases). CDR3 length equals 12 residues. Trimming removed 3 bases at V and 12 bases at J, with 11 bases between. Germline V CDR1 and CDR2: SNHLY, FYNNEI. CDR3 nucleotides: TGTGCCAGCAGTGACGAGGGGGTTCAACTGTTTTTT. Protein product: CASSDEGVQLFF. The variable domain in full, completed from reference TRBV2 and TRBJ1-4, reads EPEVTQTPSHQVTQMGQEVILRCVPISNHLYFYWYRQILGQKVEFLVSFYNNEISEKSEIFDDQFSVERPDGSNFTLKIRSTKLEDSAMYFCASSDEGVQLFFGSGTQLSVL.

CDR3 DNA sequence: TGTGCCAGCAGCTTGCTGGGTCGGCGGGGGGGTTCAGATACGCAGTATTTT. Amino acid sequence: CASSLLGRRGGSDTQYF. The chain combines TRBV3-1 (or the pseudogene TRBV3-2) with TRBJ2-3, with TRBD2 identical over 9 bases. Germline loops: CDR1 LGHDT, CDR2 YNNKEL (reference sequence). There are 17 residues in the CDR3. The ends lost 5 bases at V and 4 bases at J; junction bases unmatched: 13.

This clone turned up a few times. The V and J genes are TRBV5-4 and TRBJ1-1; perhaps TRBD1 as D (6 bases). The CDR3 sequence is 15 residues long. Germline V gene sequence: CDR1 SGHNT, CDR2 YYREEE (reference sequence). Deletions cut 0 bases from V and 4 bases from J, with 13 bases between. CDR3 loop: CASSLVRGAVTEAFF. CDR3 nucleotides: TGTGCCAGCAGCTTGGTCCGGGGGGCCGTCACTGAAGCTTTCTTT.

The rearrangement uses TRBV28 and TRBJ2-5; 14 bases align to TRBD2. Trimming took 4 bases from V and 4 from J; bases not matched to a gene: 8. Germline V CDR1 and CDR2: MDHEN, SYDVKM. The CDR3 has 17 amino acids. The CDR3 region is CASSSIGTSGRGETQYF. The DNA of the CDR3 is TGTGCCAGCAGTTCGATAGGGACTAGCGGGAGAGGAGAGACCCAGTACTTC.

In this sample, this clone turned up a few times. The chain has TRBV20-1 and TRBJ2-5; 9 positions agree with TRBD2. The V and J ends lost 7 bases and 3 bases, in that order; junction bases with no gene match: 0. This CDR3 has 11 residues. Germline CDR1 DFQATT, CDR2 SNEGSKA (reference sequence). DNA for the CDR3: TGCAGTGGACTAGCGGAAGAGACCCAGTACTTC. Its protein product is CSGLAEETQYF.

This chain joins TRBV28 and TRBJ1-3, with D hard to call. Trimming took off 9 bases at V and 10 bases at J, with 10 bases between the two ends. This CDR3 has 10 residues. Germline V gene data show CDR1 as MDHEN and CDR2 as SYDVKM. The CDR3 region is CASEGKTIYF. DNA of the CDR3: TGTGCCAGTGAGGGTAAAACCATATATTTT. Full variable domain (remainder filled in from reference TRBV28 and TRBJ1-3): DVKVTQSSRYLVKRTGEKVFLECVQDMDHENMFWYRQDPGLGLRLIYFSYDVKMKEKGDIPEGYSVSREKKERFSLILESASTNQTSMYLCASEGKTIYFGEGSWLTVV.